Described below is a single T cell receptor beta chain sequence and its context. From germline, CDR1 is LGHNT and CDR2 FRNRAP. V was clipped by 5 bases and J by 3 bases, with 16 bases between them. The CDR3 covers 15 residues. As handled by the study authors: Amplification of reference gene primers provided the estimated nucleated cell counts. Only in-frame clones appear in the TCRdb table, and some are missing; sequencing was by immunoSEQ multiplex PCR. V and J calls and clone size are given by that table; D and trimming were obtained from the DNA. Among hundreds of thousands of clones listed, 70% to 90% were seen once. This sample was taken from a study of blood T cell repertoires in COVID-19. Study in general: Samples taken during acute and convalescent COVID-19 were collected in the United States, Italy and Spain. PBMCs, B-cell-depleted T cells, or T cells were the source of the cDNA or gDNA that made up the material.

Source material: peripheral blood. V is TRBV12-5 and J is TRBJ1-2; TRBD1 might be the D (5 bases). The origin of this receptor is a woman of 80 years or more with acute or convalescent COVID-19. This CDR3 reads CASGPRGGSDYGYTF. The CDR3 bases are TGTGCTAGTGGTCCGCGGGGGGGGAGTGACTATGGCTACACCTTC.